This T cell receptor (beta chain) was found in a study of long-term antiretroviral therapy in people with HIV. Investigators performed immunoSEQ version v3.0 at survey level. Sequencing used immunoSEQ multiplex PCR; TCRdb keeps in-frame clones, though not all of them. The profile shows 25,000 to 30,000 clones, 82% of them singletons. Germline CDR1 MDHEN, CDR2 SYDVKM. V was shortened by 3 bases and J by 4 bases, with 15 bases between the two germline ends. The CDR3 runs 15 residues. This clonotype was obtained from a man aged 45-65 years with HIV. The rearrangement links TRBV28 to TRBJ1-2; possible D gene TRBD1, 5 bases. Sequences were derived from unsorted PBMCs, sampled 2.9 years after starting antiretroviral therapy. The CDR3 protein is CASSLPVGQGYGYTF. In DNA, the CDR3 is TGTGCCAGCAGTTTGCCCGTTGGCCAGGGCTATGGCTACACCTTC.